Listed below are T cell receptor beta chains from one sample, sequenced in a study of molecular identifiers for immune sequencing clone quantification. One entry per CDR3 protein results from TCRdb running MiXCR on the PCR reads. The sample includes about 40,000 distinct CDR3 sequences, 24% of them seen just once. Sequenced sample: naive CD8+ T cells from blood, with Jurkat cell RNA spiked in. The receptors stem from a human donor in good health. Some libraries in this study had Jurkat cell RNA spiked in. CDR3s include the opening cysteine and the closing phenylalanine or tryptophan. The order of the fields is V gene, D gene, J gene, clone size, CDR3 DNA, CDR3 protein. The D gene is left open where the match is weak. Expanded clones are given a class, and other clones once, few, many or no size at all.

V: TRBV7-9
D: NA
J: TRBJ2-3
size: NA
DNA: TGTGCCAGCAGCCGGACAGCGCACACAGATACGCAGTATTTT
CDR3: CASSRTAHTDTQYF

V: TRBV20-1
D: NA
J: TRBJ2-1
size: NA
DNA: TGCAGTGCTAGAGATGGGTCTAGCGAAGAGGGGGATGAGCAGTTCTTC
CDR3: CSARDGSSEEGDEQFF

V: TRBV6-6
D: NA
J: TRBJ1-5
size: many
DNA: TGTGCCAGCAGTTACTTAAATCAGCCCCAGCATTTT
CDR3: CASSYLNQPQHF

V: TRBV5-8
D: TRBD1
J: TRBJ2-7
size: many
DNA: TGTGCCAGCAGCACGGGGACAGGTACCGAGCAGTACTTC
CDR3: CASSTGTGTEQYF

V: TRBV12-3/TRBV12-4
D: NA
J: TRBJ2-5
size: NA
DNA: TGTGCCAGCAGTTTTTTGGACAGCCTCCAAGAGACCCAGTACTTC
CDR3: CASSFLDSLQETQYF

V: TRBV20-1
D: NA
J: TRBJ1-1
size: many
DNA: TGCAGTGCAAAGAGCCCCCAACAGGTAGCGAACACTGAAGCTTTCTTT
CDR3: CSAKSPQQVANTEAFF

V: TRBV29-1
D: NA
J: TRBJ1-1
size: many
DNA: TGCAGCGTTGCGGCCGAAGTGCAGGCCCCCCGGGCTGAAGCTTTCTTT
CDR3: CSVAAEVQAPRAEAFF

V: TRBV28
D: NA
J: TRBJ2-5
size: NA
DNA: TGTGCCAGCAGTTTCGAGGTGAGGGGAGGAGAGGGCCTCCAAGCGCCCCAGTACTTC
CDR3: CASSFEVRGGEGLQAPQYF

V: TRBV29-1
D: TRBD1
J: TRBJ1-2
size: NA
DNA: TGCAGCGTTGAAACCATCGGGGGGCAGGGGGAAGAACTAACGTATGGCTACACCTTC
CDR3: CSVETIGGQGEELTYGYTF

V: TRBV19
D: TRBD1
J: TRBJ2-2
size: many
DNA: TGTGCCAGTAGTATGGGGGACAGGGGCACCGGGGAGCTGTTTTTT
CDR3: CASSMGDRGTGELFF

V: TRBV4-3
D: TRBD2
J: TRBJ2-1
size: many
DNA: TGCGCCAGCAGCCAAGGGTGGCTAGCGGTAGACGAGGGGCAGTTCTTC
CDR3: CASSQGWLAVDEGQFF

V: TRBV2
D: NA
J: TRBJ2-6
size: many
DNA: TGTGCCAGCAAGACGGGGGCTGGGGCCAACGTCCTGACTTTC
CDR3: CASKTGAGANVLTF

V: TRBV7-2
D: NA
J: TRBJ2-7
size: NA
DNA: TGTGCCAGCAGCTTAAGTAGGGCGGGGGCCCGCTCCTACGAGCAGTACTTC
CDR3: CASSLSRAGARSYEQYF

V: TRBV4-3
D: TRBD1
J: TRBJ1-2
size: few
DNA: TGCGCCAGCAGCTCGATTGGGACAGGGCGAAACTATGGCTACGCCTTC
CDR3: CASSSIGTGRNYGYAF

V: TRBV20-1
D: NA
J: TRBJ2-3
size: many
DNA: TGCAGTGCTAGAGATTCGGCGGGTTCTAGCACAGATACGCAGTATTTT
CDR3: CSARDSAGSSTDTQYF

V: TRBV4-3
D: NA
J: TRBJ1-2
size: NA
DNA: TGCGCCAGCAGCCAAGAATGGTCAGGATACTATGGCTACACCTTC
CDR3: CASSQEWSGYYGYTF

V: TRBV4-1
D: TRBD2
J: TRBJ2-3
size: many
DNA: TGCGCCAGCAGCCAAGTCCTAGCGGAGAGCACAGATACGCAGTATTTT
CDR3: CASSQVLAESTDTQYF

V: TRBV2
D: NA
J: TRBJ2-5
size: many
DNA: TGTGCCAGCAGTGTAGTCAGGCTGGGGGGAAAAGAGACCCAGTACTTC
CDR3: CASSVVRLGGKETQYF

V: TRBV11-2
D: NA
J: TRBJ1-1
size: NA
DNA: TGTGCCAGCAGCTTAGTCTCTTGGGGGACTTCAGCTTTATTT
CDR3: CASSLVSWGTSALF

V: TRBV20-1
D: NA
J: TRBJ1-1
size: many
DNA: TGCAGTGCTGGGGAGGGACTTATCGGGATGAACACTGAAGCTTTCTTT
CDR3: CSAGEGLIGMNTEAFF

V: TRBV20-1
D: NA
J: TRBJ2-7
size: NA
DNA: TGCAGTGCTAGGGCGGGGCCCGCCTCCGAGCAGTACTTC
CDR3: CSARAGPASEQYF

V: TRBV6-2/TRBV6-3
D: TRBD1
J: TRBJ2-5
size: few
DNA: TGTGCCAGCAGTAGATCCTCCCGGGACAGGGGCGACCAAGAGACCCAGTACTTC
CDR3: CASSRSSRDRGDQETQYF

V: TRBV19
D: NA
J: TRBJ2-2
size: many
DNA: TGTGCCACCGAGATAACAGGGAGGACCGGGGAGCTGTTTTTT
CDR3: CATEITGRTGELFF

V: TRBV7-6
D: TRBD1
J: TRBJ2-3
size: many
DNA: TGTGCCAGCAGCCCCGGACAGGGCCCAGATACGCAGTATTTT
CDR3: CASSPGQGPDTQYF

V: TRBV5-6
D: NA
J: TRBJ2-5
size: many
DNA: TGTGCCAGCAGCCACCCCAGACAGGACCAAGAGACCCAGTACTTC
CDR3: CASSHPRQDQETQYF

V: TRBV29-1
D: TRBD2
J: TRBJ2-7
size: NA
DNA: TGCAGCGTTGAGGGCGGATCGATAGCGGGAGGGCCCTACGAGCAGTACTTC
CDR3: CSVEGGSIAGGPYEQYF

V: TRBV6-2/TRBV6-3
D: NA
J: TRBJ2-4
size: many
DNA: TGTGCCAGCAGTTACTCGATGATGCGGCGGGTCCTAGCCAAAAACATTCAGTACTTC
CDR3: CASSYSMMRRVLAKNIQYF

V: TRBV9
D: NA
J: TRBJ2-3
size: many
DNA: TGTGCCAGCAGCGTAGGGGTGGTGGTTGACACAGATACGCAGTATTTT
CDR3: CASSVGVVVDTDTQYF

V: TRBV5-3
D: TRBD1
J: TRBJ2-5
size: many
DNA: TGTGCCAGCTCCCGGGGACAGCAAGACACCCAGTACTTT
CDR3: CASSRGQQDTQYF

V: TRBV20-1
D: NA
J: TRBJ1-5
size: few
DNA: TGCAGTGCTAGAGAAGACAGAATTTTTAATCAGCCCCAGCATTTT
CDR3: CSAREDRIFNQPQHF

V: TRBV4-1
D: NA
J: TRBJ2-7
size: many
DNA: TGCGCCAGCAGCCAAGATCTTTCCCTGGGGTCCTACGAGCAGTACTTC
CDR3: CASSQDLSLGSYEQYF